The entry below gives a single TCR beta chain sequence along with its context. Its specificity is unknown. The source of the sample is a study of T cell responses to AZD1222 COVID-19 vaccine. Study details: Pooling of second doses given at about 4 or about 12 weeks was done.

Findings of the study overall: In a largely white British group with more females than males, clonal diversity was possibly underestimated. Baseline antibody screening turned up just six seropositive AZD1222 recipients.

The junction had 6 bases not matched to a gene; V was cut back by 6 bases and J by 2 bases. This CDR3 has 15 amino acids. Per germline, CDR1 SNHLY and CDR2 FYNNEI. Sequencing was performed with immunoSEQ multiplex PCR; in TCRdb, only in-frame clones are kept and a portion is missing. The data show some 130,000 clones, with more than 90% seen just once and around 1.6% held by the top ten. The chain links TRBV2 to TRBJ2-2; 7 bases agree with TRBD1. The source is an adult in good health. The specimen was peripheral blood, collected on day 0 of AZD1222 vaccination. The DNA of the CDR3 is TGTGCCAGCAGCGTGGACAGGACCAACACCGGGGAGCTGTTTTTT. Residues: CASSVDRTNTGELFF.